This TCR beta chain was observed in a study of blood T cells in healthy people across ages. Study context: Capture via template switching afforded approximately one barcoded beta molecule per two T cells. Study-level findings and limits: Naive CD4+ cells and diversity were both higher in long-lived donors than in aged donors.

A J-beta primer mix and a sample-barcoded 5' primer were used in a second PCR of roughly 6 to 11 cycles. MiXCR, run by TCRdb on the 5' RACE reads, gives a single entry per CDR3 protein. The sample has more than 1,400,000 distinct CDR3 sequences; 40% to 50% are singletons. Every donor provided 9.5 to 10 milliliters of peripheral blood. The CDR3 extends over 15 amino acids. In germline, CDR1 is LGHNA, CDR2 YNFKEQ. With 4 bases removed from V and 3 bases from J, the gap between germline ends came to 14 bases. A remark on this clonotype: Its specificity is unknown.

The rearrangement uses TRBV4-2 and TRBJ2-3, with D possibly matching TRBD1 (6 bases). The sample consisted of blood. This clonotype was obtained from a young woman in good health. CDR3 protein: CASSRLTGLTDTQYF. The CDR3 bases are TGTGCCAGCAGCCGTCTTACAGGGTTGACAGATACGCAGTATTTT.